The next 23 T cell receptor beta chains were all read from a single sample in a study of blood T cell repertoires in COVID-19. Using immunoSEQ multiplex PCR, the repertoire was profiled, and TCRdb retains in-frame clones only, with some absent. The data contain under 250,000 clones, 88% of them seen just once; the ten biggest clones take up less than 3.5%. The sample consisted of peripheral blood. The receptors here all came from a woman in her sixties or seventies with acute or convalescent COVID-19.

This chain joins TRBV28 and TRBJ1-2; 9 nucleotides match TRBD1. The CDR3 is 15 residues long. Looked up from germline, CDR1 is MDHEN and CDR2 is SYDVKM. Losses at the gene ends were 2 bases for V and 7 bases for J; bases not matched to a gene: 8. CDR3 protein: CASSLTRTGGSGYTF. CDR3 nucleotide sequence: TGTGCCAGCAGTTTAACCCGAACAGGGGGCTCTGGCTACACCTTC.

V is TRBV30 and J is TRBJ1-1; D perhaps matches TRBD1 (6 bases). The CDR3 has 12 residues. Between the trimmed V and J ends, which lost 1 base and 11 bases, there was a span of 14 bases. Germline V gives CDR1 GTSNPN, CDR2 SVGIG (reference sequence). CDR3 loop: CAWSASHRVAFF. The CDR3 DNA reads TGTGCCTGGAGTGCTTCACACAGGGTGGCTTTCTTT.

The CDR3 protein is CASTSSGGVDYGYTF. The CDR3 nucleotides read TGTGCCAGCACCTCCTCGGGGGGGGTAGACTATGGCTACACCTTC. The chain combines TRBV6-5 with TRBJ1-2; D is possibly TRBD1 (5 bases). CDR3 length: 15 residues. Germline CDR1 is MNHEY and CDR2 is SVGAGI. V was trimmed by 7 bases and J by 3 bases, leaving 18 bases between them.

V is TRBV7-2 and J is TRBJ2-7; a weak D match, TRBD1 (6 bases). The germline V and J ends were trimmed by 5 bases and 5 bases, with 19 bases remaining between them. Germline V CDR1 and CDR2: SGHTA, FQGNSA. This CDR3 region has 15 residues. CDR3 protein: CASSPRRTEHHEQYF. For the CDR3, the DNA is TGTGCCAGCAGCCCCAGGCGGACAGAGCACCACGAGCAGTACTTC.

The rearrangement uses TRBV30 and TRBJ1-2; 7 bases are shared with TRBD1. The CDR3 runs 13 residues. Germline values: CDR1 GTSNPN, CDR2 SVGIG (reference sequence). The junction had 7 bases not matched to a gene; V was cut back by 6 bases and J by 3 bases. For the CDR3, the DNA is TGTGCCTGTTGGGACAGCAAAGACTATGGCTACACCTTC. Its protein is CACWDSKDYGYTF.

The chain has TRBV7-9 and TRBJ2-6; TRBD1 aligns across 8 bases. With 6 bases clipped from V and 2 bases from J, the junction kept 6 bases outside the gene matches. The CDR3 runs 16 residues. The germline V gene has CDR1 SEHNR and CDR2 FQNEAQ (reference sequence). The CDR3 bases are TGTGCCAGCAGATCCGCAGGGGGCCCTGGGGCCAACGTCCTGACTTTC. Amino acid sequence: CASRSAGGPGANVLTF.

The chain uses TRBV19 and TRBJ2-5, with 12 bases that match TRBD2. CDR1 is LNHDA and CDR2 is SQIVND in the germline V gene (reference sequence). The length of the CDR3 is 14 residues. With V trimmed by 9 bases and J by 5 bases, 7 bases remained unmatched. The CDR3 spells CASATSGGRETQYF. The CDR3 coding sequence is TGTGCCAGCGCGACTAGCGGGGGTCGCGAGACCCAGTACTTC.

The chain recombines TRBV6-5 with TRBJ1-6; D remains ambiguous. This CDR3 contains 15 residues. Trimming took off 6 bases at V and 0 bases at J, with 9 bases between the two ends. Looked up from germline, CDR1 is MNHEY and CDR2 is SVGAGI. The DNA for the CDR3 is TGTGCCAGCAGATCAGCGAGCTCCTATAATTCACCCCTCCACTTT. This codes for CASRSASSYNSPLHF.

The chain joins TRBV10-3 to TRBJ2-2, with D possibly matching TRBD1 (5 bases). Germline lookup yields CDR1 ENHRY and CDR2 SYGVKD. The CDR3 is 13 residues long. V lost 10 bases, J lost 0 bases, and 9 bases lay in between. The chain's CDR3 is CASTGTNTGELFF. Here the CDR3 DNA reads TGTGCCAGCACAGGTACGAACACCGGGGAGCTGTTTTTT.

There are a few counts of this clone. This sequence joins TRBV7-9 and TRBJ2-2, with 8 bases that match TRBD1. J was trimmed by 4 bases and V by 3 bases; bases with no gene match: 7. This CDR3 comprises 16 residues. Looked up from germline, CDR1 is SEHNR and CDR2 is FQNEAQ (reference sequence). The CDR3 DNA is TGTGCCAGCAGCTTCGATGGGACAGGTGGCACCGGGGAGCTGTTTTTT. This translates into CASSFDGTGGTGELFF.

In this sample, this clone turned up once. This chain uses TRBV15 with TRBJ1-4; the D is unclear. Trimming removed 0 bases at V and 7 bases at J, with 12 bases between. Germline CDR1 is LNHNV and CDR2 is YYDKDF (reference sequence). This CDR3 is 15 amino acids long. The CDR3 DNA reads TGTGCCACCAGCAGAGATCGACGGAGATCTGAAAAACTGTTTTTT. Translating gives CATSRDRRRSEKLFF.

The rearrangement uses TRBV4-3 and TRBJ2-5; D is perhaps TRBD1 (6 bases). Between the trimmed V and J ends, which lost 5 bases and 2 bases, there was a span of 18 bases. CDR1 and CDR2 from the germline V gene are LGHNA and YSLEER. This CDR3 has 16 residues. The CDR3 sequence is CASSLNPQRGQETQYF. The DNA for the CDR3 is TGCGCCAGCAGCTTAAACCCTCAGAGGGGGCAAGAGACCCAGTACTTC.

V and J are TRBV6-5 and TRBJ2-3, with 10 positions matching TRBD2. This CDR3 has 15 amino acids. With 6 bases clipped from V and 1 base from J, the junction kept 4 bases outside the gene matches. Germline V gives CDR1 MNHEY, CDR2 SVGAGI. CDR3: CASRHGLAGTDTQYF. The CDR3 DNA follows: TGTGCCAGCAGACACGGACTAGCGGGCACAGATACGCAGTATTTT.

This rearrangement joins TRBV4-1 to TRBJ2-1, with D perhaps TRBD1 (6 bases). The CDR3 is made up of 13 amino acids. The germline V and J ends were trimmed by 5 bases and 9 bases, with 14 bases remaining between them. Looked up from germline, CDR1 is MGHRA and CDR2 is YSYEKL. This CDR3 reads CASSSQDSFEQFF. Written as DNA, the CDR3 is TGCGCCAGCAGCTCCCAGGACAGTTTTGAGCAGTTCTTC.

Only a few counts were recorded for this clone. This chain connects TRBV7-9 to TRBJ1-1; unclear D gene. Germline V lookup: CDR1 SEHNR, CDR2 FQNEAQ (reference sequence). Between the trimmed V and J ends, which lost 1 base and 1 base, there was a span of 13 bases. This CDR3 has 16 amino acids. DNA of the CDR3: TGTGCCAGCAGCTTAGGGGAGTCTGGGAAGAACACTGAAGCTTTCTTT. Amino acids: CASSLGESGKNTEAFF. Looking up the rest from reference TRBV7-9 and TRBJ1-1 gives the full variable domain: DTGVSQNPRHKITKRGQNVTFRCDPISEHNRLYWYRQTLGQGPEFLTYFQNEAQLEKSRLLSDRFSAERPKGSFSTLEIQRTEQGDSAMYLCASSLGESGKNTEAFFGQGTRLTVV.

The chain carries TRBV29-1 and TRBJ2-2, with 11 nucleotides matching TRBD1. The V segment lost 3 bases and the J segment 6 bases; nucleotides outside the gene matches: 6. Germline V gives CDR1 SQVTM, CDR2 ANQGSEA. The CDR3 is made up of 15 amino acids. CDR3 nucleotide sequence: TGCAGCGTTGAGCTCGGGACAGGGGGGCCCGGGGAGCTGTTTTTT. Amino acids: CSVELGTGGPGELFF.

This clone was recorded once. The J gene is TRBJ1-2, the V gene TRBV28; 10 bases agree with TRBD1. V shed 3 bases, J shed 3 bases, and the junction held 4 bases outside the gene matches. The CDR3 is 15 residues long. CDR1 is MDHEN, CDR2 SYDVKM, per germline. The CDR3 DNA follows: TGTGCCAGCAGTTTGACCGGGACAGGGGACTATGGCTACACCTTC. It specifies CASSLTGTGDYGYTF.

The chain couples TRBV6-5 to TRBJ1-1, with 8 bases identical to TRBD1. V lost 6 bases, J lost 0 bases, and 6 bases stayed unmatched. The CDR3 is made up of 15 amino acids. Looked up from germline, CDR1 is MNHEY and CDR2 is SVGAGI. The CDR3 coding sequence is TGTGCCAGCAGGCCCGGGACAGGATTGAACACTGAAGCTTTCTTT. It translates to CASRPGTGLNTEAFF.

V and J are TRBV6-2 or TRBV6-3 and TRBJ2-7; 7 bases line up with TRBD1. The CDR3 totals 14 residues. V lost 3 bases, J lost 0 bases, and 2 bases stayed unmatched. CDR1 is MNHEY, CDR2 SVGEGT, per germline. CDR3 in amino acids: CASSYNRGSYEQYF. CDR3 coding DNA: TGTGCCAGCAGTTATAACAGGGGCTCCTACGAGCAGTACTTC.

The chain couples TRBV18 to TRBJ1-1; no firm D call. Trimming took off 5 bases at V and 4 bases at J, with 11 bases between the two ends. Germline CDR1 reads KGHSH; CDR2 reads LQKENI. The CDR3 consists of 13 residues. CDR3 DNA sequence: TGTGCCAGCTCAGGTTCGGGTGGCACTGAAGCTTTCTTT. Protein sequence: CASSGSGGTEAFF.

This chain links TRBV29-1 with TRBJ2-3; D is undetermined. Germline CDR1 reads SQVTM; CDR2 reads ANQGSEA. V was cut by 1 base and J by 10 bases, with 12 bases left in between. The CDR3 runs 12 residues. The CDR3 loop is CSVEGQEESQYF. The CDR3 coding sequence is TGCAGCGTTGAAGGGCAGGAAGAGTCGCAGTATTTT.

The chain's CDR3 is CSVQTGGLNQPQHF. The CDR3 coding sequence is TGCAGCGTTCAAACAGGGGGCTTAAATCAGCCCCAGCATTTT. The rearrangement joins TRBV29-1 to TRBJ1-5; 9 positions agree with TRBD1. CDR1 and CDR2 (germline): SQVTM, ANQGSEA. The CDR3 has 14 amino acids. The J segment lost 4 bases and the V segment lost 5 bases, leaving 6 bases of the junction unmatched.

The table lists this clone with a count of one. The chain employs TRBV5-1 and TRBJ1-3; 7 nucleotides line up with TRBD1. The germline CDR1 and CDR2 sequences are SGHRS and YFSETQ. CDR3 length: 18 amino acids. J lost 0 bases, V lost 0 bases, and 9 bases had no gene match. The chain's CDR3 is CASSLGTGLIYSGNTIYF. In DNA, the CDR3 is TGCGCCAGCAGCTTGGGGACAGGTTTAATCTACTCTGGAAACACCATATATTTT.